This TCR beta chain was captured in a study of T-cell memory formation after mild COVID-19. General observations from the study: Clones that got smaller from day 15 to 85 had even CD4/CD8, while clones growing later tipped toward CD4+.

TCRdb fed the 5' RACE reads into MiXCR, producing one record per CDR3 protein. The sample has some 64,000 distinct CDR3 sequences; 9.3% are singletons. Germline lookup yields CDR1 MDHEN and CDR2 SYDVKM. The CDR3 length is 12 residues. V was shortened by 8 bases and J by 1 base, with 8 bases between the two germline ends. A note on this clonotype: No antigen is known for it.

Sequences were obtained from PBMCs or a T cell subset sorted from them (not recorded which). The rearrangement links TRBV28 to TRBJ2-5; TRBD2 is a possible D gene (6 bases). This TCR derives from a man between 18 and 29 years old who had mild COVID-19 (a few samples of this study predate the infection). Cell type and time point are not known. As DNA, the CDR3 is TGTGCCAGCGGGGACTTCCAAGAGACCCAGTACTTC. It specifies CASGDFQETQYF. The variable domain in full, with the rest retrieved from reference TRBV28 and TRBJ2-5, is DVKVTQSSRYLVKRTGEKVFLECVQDMDHENMFWYRQDPGLGLRLIYFSYDVKMKEKGDIPEGYSVSREKKERFSLILESASTNQTSMYLCASGDFQETQYFGPGTRLLVL.